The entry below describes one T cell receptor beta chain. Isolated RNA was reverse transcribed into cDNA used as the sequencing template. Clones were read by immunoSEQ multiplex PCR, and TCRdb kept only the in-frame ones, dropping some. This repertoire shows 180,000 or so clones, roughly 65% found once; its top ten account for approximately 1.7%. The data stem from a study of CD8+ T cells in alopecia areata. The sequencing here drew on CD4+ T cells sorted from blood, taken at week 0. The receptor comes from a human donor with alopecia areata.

The CDR3 nucleotides read TGTGCCAGCAGTTACTCAGGCTCCTACACAGATACGCAGTATTTT. It codes for CASSYSGSYTDTQYF. The V gene is TRBV6-5, the J gene TRBJ2-3; D unresolved. The CDR3 contains 15 residues. Germline V CDR1 and CDR2: MNHEY, SVGAGI. Trimming pared 0 bases from V and 2 bases from J, leaving 9 bases between.